One and the same sample provided the 24 T cell receptor beta chains below, sequenced in a study of cytomegalovirus exposure and HLA in healthy donors. The PCR contained 60 Vbeta and 13 Jbeta primers. Sequencing used immunoSEQ multiplex PCR; TCRdb keeps in-frame clones, though not all of them. The table for this sample gives over 100,000 clones. Input material: PBMCs. These TCRs come from a man aged 25 to 45 in good health and CMV-seronegative.

The CDR3 coding sequence is TGTGCCAGCAATAGAGCCACCTACGAGCAGTACTTC. It translates to CASNRATYEQYF. The rearrangement uses TRBV2 and TRBJ2-5, with D unresolved. Judging by the DNA end, TRBJ2-7 fits better; the J call may be wrong. The CDR3 consists of 12 residues. Germline loops: CDR1 SNHLY, CDR2 FYNNEI.

V and J are TRBV5-1 and TRBJ2-5; possible D gene TRBD2, 6 bases. The CDR3 totals 14 residues. Germline V gives CDR1 SGHRS, CDR2 YFSETQ. The V end was cut by 4 bases, the J end by 2 bases, with 12 bases between. The CDR3 DNA reads TGCGCCAGCAGCGGAGGGACCGAACAAGAGACCCAGTACTTC. It specifies CASSGGTEQETQYF.

The J gene is TRBJ2-3, the V gene TRBV7-6; 12 nucleotides agree with TRBD2. CDR1 and CDR2 (germline): SGHVS, FNYEAQ. The CDR3 covers 17 residues. Trimming took 5 bases from V and 2 from J; bases not matched to a gene: 8. The CDR3 region is CASSASTSGGTTDTQYF. CDR3 DNA sequence: TGTGCCAGCAGCGCTTCGACTAGCGGGGGAACCACAGATACGCAGTATTTT.

V and J are TRBV7-8 and TRBJ2-7; 9 bases fit TRBD1. Germline CDR1 reads SGHVS; CDR2 reads FQNEAQ. Trimming removed 5 bases from V and 1 base from J; junction bases left unmatched: 3. The CDR3 runs to 14 residues. CDR3: CASSKGQGSYEQYF. DNA of the CDR3: TGTGCCAGCAGCAAGGGACAGGGTTCCTACGAGCAGTACTTC.

The chain couples TRBV7-2 to TRBJ2-5; D perhaps matches TRBD2 (5 bases). CDR3 length equals 13 residues. V was shortened by 1 base and J by 7 bases, with 10 bases between the two germline ends. Germline V gene data show CDR1 as SGHTA and CDR2 as FQGNSA. DNA for the CDR3: TGTGCCAGCAGCTTAGGATTTGAGGGGACCCAGTACTTC. Protein sequence: CASSLGFEGTQYF. The full variable domain, its missing parts supplied by reference TRBV7-2 and TRBJ2-5, is GAGVSQSPSNKVTEKGKDVELRCDPISGHTALYWYRQSLGQGLEFLIYFQGNSAPDKSGLPSDRFSAERTGGSVSTLTIQRTQQEDSAVYLCASSLGFEGTQYFGPGTRLLVL.

The gene calls are TRBV6-6 and TRBJ2-2; 8 bases agree with TRBD2. The CDR3 sequence is 15 residues long. V dropped 6 bases and J dropped 5; count of bases not matched to a gene: 8. Per germline, CDR1 MNHNY and CDR2 SVGAGI (reference sequence). The CDR3 DNA follows: TGTGCCAGCAGCTGGGTGGGACTAGAGACCGGGGAGCTGTTTTTT. Its translation: CASSWVGLETGELFF.

V gene TRBV18 combines with J gene TRBJ1-5, with 10 bases matching TRBD1. This CDR3 has 16 amino acids. Per germline, CDR1 KGHSH and CDR2 LQKENI. The V segment lost 4 bases and the J segment 0 bases; nucleotides outside the gene matches: 3. In nucleotides, the CDR3 is TGTGCCAGCTCACAGGACAGGGGGAATAGCAATCAGCCCCAGCATTTT. It yields the protein CASSQDRGNSNQPQHF.

This rearrangement joins TRBV6-1 to TRBJ1-2; 8 nucleotides match TRBD1. The V and J ends lost 0 bases and 4 bases, in that order; junction bases with no gene match: 4. Per the germline V gene, CDR1 is MNHNS and CDR2 is SASEGT. This CDR3 is 15 amino acids long. The CDR3 bases are TGTGCCAGCAGTGAAGCGGGGACAGGTATCTATGGCTACACCTTC. This encodes CASSEAGTGIYGYTF.

The rearrangement joins TRBV5-1 to TRBJ2-7; D is perhaps TRBD2 (7 bases). From germline, CDR1 is SGHRS and CDR2 YFSETQ. The CDR3 loop spans 16 amino acids. V lost 4 bases, J lost 1 base, and 18 bases lay in between. The CDR3 DNA sequence: TGCGCCAGCAGCCCGGAAAGGGGGGGGAGGTCCTACGAGCAGTACTTC. It specifies CASSPERGGRSYEQYF.

CDR3 region: CASSALFLGGQFF. The CDR3 DNA reads TGTGCCAGCAGTGCCCTCTTCCTCGGGGGGCAGTTCTTC. The chain combines TRBV6-1 with TRBJ2-1; tentative D call: TRBD2 (6 bases). The CDR3 is made up of 13 amino acids. Trimming removed 4 bases from V and 12 bases from J, with 16 bases in between. Germline lookup yields CDR1 MNHNS and CDR2 SASEGT.

This rearrangement joins TRBV7-2 to TRBJ2-2; the D is unclear. This CDR3 is built from 14 residues. The germline CDR1 and CDR2 sequences are SGHTA and FQGNSA. V was pared by 1 base and J by 0 bases, with 3 bases between. The DNA of the CDR3 is TGTGCCAGCAGCTTAGTCACGAACACCGGGGAGCTGTTTTTT. Protein sequence: CASSLVTNTGELFF.

The chain employs TRBV11-2 and TRBJ2-3; 8 positions match TRBD2. The germline CDR1 and CDR2 sequences are SGHAT and FQNNGV. The V gene end was trimmed by 0 bases and the J gene end by 4 bases; junction bases not matched to a gene: 3. The CDR3 is 15 amino acids. The CDR3 DNA is TGTGCCAGCAGCTTAGATCGGGGGGGGTCAGATACGCAGTATTTT. Translated: CASSLDRGGSDTQYF.

The V call is TRBV15, the J call TRBJ1-1; 10 nucleotides align to TRBD1. CDR1 and CDR2 (germline): LNHNV, YYDKDF (reference sequence). V dropped 4 bases and J dropped 0; count of bases not matched to a gene: 2. The CDR3 contains 15 residues. CDR3 in DNA: TGTGCCACCAGCACGGACAGGGGGTTGAACACTGAAGCTTTCTTT. Amino acid sequence: CATSTDRGLNTEAFF.

This rearrangement joins TRBV10-3 to TRBJ2-3; TRBD2 matches 9 bases. From germline, CDR1 is ENHRY and CDR2 SYGVKD. The CDR3 totals 17 residues. V lost 3 bases and J lost 4; bases outside the gene matches: 11. The CDR3 coding sequence is TGTGCCATCAGTGATCCAAGTAAAGCGGGGGGCTCAGATACGCAGTATTTT. This encodes CAISDPSKAGGSDTQYF.

V gene TRBV7-2 combines with J gene TRBJ1-4; 8 positions agree with TRBD1. The ends lost 2 bases at V and 12 bases at J; junction bases unmatched: 14. The CDR3 is 16 residues long. From germline, CDR1 is SGHTA and CDR2 FQGNSA. The chain's CDR3 is CASSLYFGTGRVELFF. Written as DNA, the CDR3 is TGTGCCAGCAGCTTATATTTTGGGACAGGTCGTGTGGAACTGTTTTTT.

The rearrangement uses TRBV15 and TRBJ1-6; D not certain. The CDR3 length is 13 residues. Germline V gives CDR1 LNHNV, CDR2 YYDKDF (reference sequence). Between the trimmed V and J ends, which lost 1 base and 11 bases, there was a span of 9 bases. This CDR3 reads CATSRARIPPLHF. In DNA form, the CDR3 reads TGTGCCACCAGCAGAGCGAGAATTCCACCCCTCCACTTT. The full variable domain, completed using reference TRBV15 and TRBJ1-6, is DAMVIQNPRYQVTQFGKPVTLSCSQTLNHNVMYWYQQKSSQAPKLLFHYYDKDFNNEADTPDNFQSRRPNTSFCFLDIRSPGLGDTAMYLCATSRARIPPLHFGNGTRLTVT.

The chain recombines TRBV5-4 with TRBJ1-3; maybe TRBD1 (5 bases). V was clipped by 4 bases and J by 0 bases, with 20 bases between them. The germline V gene has CDR1 SGHNT and CDR2 YYREEE (reference sequence). This CDR3 spans 18 amino acids. The CDR3: CASSLSRRGLSSGNTIYF. As DNA, the CDR3 is TGTGCCAGCAGCCTCTCCCGGCGGGGACTTAGCTCTGGAAACACCATATATTTT.

V gene TRBV6-5 combines with J gene TRBJ2-7, with D perhaps matching TRBD1 (6 bases). The CDR3 has 12 residues. Looked up from germline, CDR1 is MNHEY and CDR2 is SVGAGI. This CDR3 is CATGAGAYEQYF. In nucleotides, the CDR3 is TGTGCTACCGGGGCAGGGGCCTACGAGCAGTACTTC.

The rearrangement links TRBV7-2 to TRBJ1-2; weak D call: TRBD1 (6 bases). The CDR3 is made up of 16 amino acids. Germline V CDR1 and CDR2: SGHTA, FQGNSA. V lost 1 base, J lost 4 bases, and 16 bases lay in between. The CDR3 protein is CASSLGLGASAYGYTF. CDR3 nucleotide sequence: TGTGCCAGCAGCTTAGGGTTGGGGGCCAGCGCCTATGGCTACACCTTC.

Turning to this clone: This CDR3 is also generated by other DNA sequences in the sample. V gene TRBV28 combines with J gene TRBJ2-5, with D possibly TRBD1 on 6 matching bases. Germline lookup yields CDR1 MDHEN and CDR2 SYDVKM. Between the trimmed V and J ends, which lost 1 base and 3 bases, there was a span of 9 bases. The CDR3 sequence is 14 residues long. The CDR3 DNA sequence: TGTGCCAGCAGTTTATCAGGGGTCGAAGAGACCCAGTACTTC. Translated, it gives CASSLSGVEETQYF.

The CDR3 reads CASSLAGWEQYF. For the CDR3, the DNA is TGTGCCAGCAGCTTAGCGGGGTGGGAGCAGTACTTC. The chain employs TRBV11-2 and TRBJ2-7; maybe TRBD2 (5 bases). This CDR3 has 12 amino acids. The V gene's germline CDR1 is SGHAT and CDR2 FQNNGV. The ends were cut back, 1 base at V and 7 bases at J, with 8 bases in the middle.

The V gene is TRBV5-1, the J gene TRBJ2-1; 7 positions agree with TRBD2. CDR1 and CDR2 (germline): SGHRS, YFSETQ. V shed 3 bases, J shed 8 bases, and the junction held 8 bases outside the gene matches. The CDR3 has 14 amino acids. This chain's CDR3 is CASSSRDYSYEQFF. The CDR3 DNA reads as TGCGCCAGCAGCTCCCGGGACTATAGCTATGAGCAGTTCTTC.

The chain joins TRBV7-2 to TRBJ2-7; TRBD2 matches at 7 bases. Looked up from germline, CDR1 is SGHTA and CDR2 is FQGNSA. The length of the CDR3 is 12 residues. J was trimmed by 3 bases and V by 10 bases; bases with no gene match: 6. As DNA, the CDR3 is TGTGCCACGGCCGGGACTATCTACGAGCAGTACTTC. Translation gives CATAGTIYEQYF. Full variable domain (remainder filled in from reference TRBV7-2 and TRBJ2-7): GAGVSQSPSNKVTEKGKDVELRCDPISGHTALYWYRQSLGQGLEFLIYFQGNSAPDKSGLPSDRFSAERTGGSVSTLTIQRTQQEDSAVYLCATAGTIYEQYFGPGTRLTVT.

Of note for this clone: The same CDR3 arises from other DNA sequences in this sample as well. V usage is TRBV5-1 and J usage is TRBJ2-2, with D perhaps TRBD1 (5 bases). There are 15 residues in the CDR3. Germline V gene sequence: CDR1 SGHRS, CDR2 YFSETQ. Trimming removed 0 bases at V and 0 bases at J, with 6 bases between. The CDR3 loop is CASSLGGANTGELFF. The CDR3 DNA is TGCGCCAGCAGCTTGGGGGGCGCGAACACCGGGGAGCTGTTTTTT. Drawing the rest from reference TRBV5-1 and TRBJ2-2, the complete variable domain is KAGVTQTPRYLIKTRGQQVTLSCSPISGHRSVSWYQQTPGQGLQFLFEYFSETQRNKGNFPGRFSGRQFSNSRSEMNVSTLELGDSALYLCASSLGGANTGELFFGEGSRLTVL.